This T cell receptor (beta chain) was identified in a study of CD8+ T cells in alopecia areata. Trimming cost V 3 bases and J 3 bases, with 10 bases left between them. The CDR3 is 14 amino acids. Germline V CDR1 and CDR2: MNHEY, SMNVEV (reference sequence). This clone turned up a few times. RNA was isolated and reverse transcribed to cDNA, the sequencing template. TCRdb keeps only in-frame clones here, not all; method: immunoSEQ multiplex PCR. The sample has about 23,000 clones, about 47% seen once. The source of this sequence is a human donor with alopecia areata. This chain joins TRBV27 and TRBJ2-3, with unresolved D. Sequencing was done on a sample of NKG2D-high CD8+ T cells sorted from blood. CDR3 region: CASSFGVVTDTQYF. Here the CDR3 DNA reads TGTGCCAGCAGTTTCGGCGTAGTGACAGATACGCAGTATTTT.